This T cell receptor beta chain was sequenced during a study of T-cell memory formation after mild COVID-19. General observations from the study: Second-wave clones peaking on day 37 lacked confirmed SARS-CoV-2 specificity. A balance of CD4 and CD8 characterized clones contracting day 15 to 85, whereas later expanders leaned CD4+. Largely, contracting CD4+ clones fell within CM and EM, and contracting CD8+ clones within EMRA.

Notes on this clonotype: Its antigen is not identified.

After 5'RACE with constant-segment primers, TCR alpha and TCR beta cDNA libraries carrying sample barcodes and UMIs were obtained. Each CDR3 protein gets one entry after TCRdb re-called the 5' RACE reads with MiXCR. The data contain 280,000 or so distinct CDR3 sequences, about 20% of them singletons. Material for sequencing was PBMCs or a T cell subset sorted from them (not recorded which). The source is a man in his late teens or twenties who had mild COVID-19 (a few samples of this study predate the infection). Cell type and time point are not known.

The CDR3 nucleotides read TGTGCCAGCAGCCAAAGCACACGGTTATACGGGAGCAATCAGCCCCAGCATTTT. This translates into CASSQSTRLYGSNQPQHF. V gene TRBV28 combines with J gene TRBJ1-5, with D unclear. Germline CDR1 MDHEN, CDR2 SYDVKM. V was shortened by 6 bases and J by 1 base, with 22 bases between the two germline ends. The CDR3 spans 18 residues.